These 32 T cell receptor beta chains share one sample of origin, sequenced in a study of T cell changes during pregnancy in multiple sclerosis. Sequencing was performed with immunoSEQ multiplex PCR; in TCRdb, only in-frame clones are kept and a portion is missing. The repertoire holds fewer than 65,000 clones, with about 90% as singletons. Sequences were derived from CD8+ T cells from peripheral blood mononuclear cells, sampled after pregnancy. The source is a female donor with multiple sclerosis, enrolled in a pregnancy study.

As concerns this clone: This clone may be a read error of a much larger clone one base away. J is TRBJ2-2 and V is TRBV5-6, with a tentative D call TRBD2 (5 bases). CDR1 is SGHDT, CDR2 YYEEEE, per germline. This CDR3 has 12 amino acids. The CDR3 DNA sequence: TGTGCCAGCAGGTTGGGGAGCGGGGAGCTGTTTTTT. Translation: CASRLGSGELFF.

The chain combines TRBV9 with TRBJ2-7; maybe TRBD1 (7 bases). CDR3 length: 13 amino acids. V lost 10 bases and J lost 4, with 18 bases in between. The germline V gene has CDR1 SGDLS and CDR2 YYNGEE. This CDR3 reads CASRGAHDYEQYF. CDR3 bases: TGTGCCTCCAGGGGGGCCCATGATTACGAGCAGTACTTC.

The chain employs TRBV7-9 and TRBJ1-1; 7 bases map to TRBD1. The V segment lost 1 base and the J segment 0 bases; nucleotides outside the gene matches: 11. Germline V gives CDR1 SEHNR, CDR2 FQNEAQ (reference sequence). The CDR3 consists of 18 residues. The CDR3 spells CASSLEGQTTFMNTEAFF. DNA for the CDR3: TGTGCCAGCAGCTTAGAGGGACAGACCACTTTTATGAACACTGAAGCTTTCTTT.

Here the CDR3 DNA reads TGTGCCAGCTCAGAAGACAGGGTTCTTTGGGAGCAGTACTTC. Translating it yields CASSEDRVLWEQYF. This chain links TRBV18 with TRBJ2-7, with 7 bases matching TRBD1. The CDR3 is 14 amino acids. In germline, CDR1 is KGHSH, CDR2 LQKENI. V was clipped by 5 bases and J by 7 bases; unmatched bases: 11.

The chain has TRBV7-2 and TRBJ2-5; 8 nucleotides agree with TRBD2. V gave up 3 bases and J gave up 5 bases; unmatched junction bases: 8. The CDR3 runs to 15 residues. CDR1 is SGHTA, CDR2 FQGNSA, per germline. CDR3 loop: CASSFRGGDRETQYF. CDR3 DNA: TGTGCCAGCAGCTTCCGGGGGGGCGATAGGGAGACCCAGTACTTC.

The chain employs TRBV19 and TRBJ2-7, with 8 bases aligning to TRBD1. CDR3 length: 15 amino acids. In germline, CDR1 is LNHDA, CDR2 SQIVND (reference sequence). J was trimmed by 0 bases and V by 6 bases; bases with no gene match: 7. CDR3 sequence reads: CASSPGQGASYEQYF. The CDR3, as DNA: TGTGCCAGTAGCCCAGGTCAGGGGGCCTCCTACGAGCAGTACTTC.

The chain employs TRBV4-1 and TRBJ2-1; TRBD2 aligns across 12 bases. Germline V gives CDR1 MGHRA, CDR2 YSYEKL. The CDR3 loop spans 17 amino acids. V lost 2 bases and J lost 7; bases outside the gene matches: 9. This CDR3 is CASSQTPTSGGINEQFF. As DNA, the CDR3 is TGCGCCAGCAGCCAAACCCCCACTAGCGGGGGGATTAATGAGCAGTTCTTC.

V and J are TRBV4-2 and TRBJ2-3; maybe TRBD1 (5 bases). In germline, CDR1 is LGHNA, CDR2 YNFKEQ. Trimming pared 0 bases from V and 2 bases from J, leaving 9 bases between. The CDR3 is made up of 15 amino acids. Written as DNA, the CDR3 is TGTGCCAGCAGCCAAGAGGACAAGACCACAGATACGCAGTATTTT. Translating it yields CASSQEDKTTDTQYF.

The rearrangement uses TRBV19 and TRBJ1-5; TRBD1 is a possible D gene (6 bases). V dropped 2 bases and J dropped 5 bases, with 10 bases sitting between them. The length of the CDR3 is 14 residues. Germline V gives CDR1 LNHDA, CDR2 SQIVND (reference sequence). The CDR3 nucleotides are TGTGCCAGTAGTATAAGGGACACCCATCAGCCCCAGCATTTT. It specifies CASSIRDTHQPQHF.

The rearrangement links TRBV7-9 to TRBJ1-1; tentatively, D is TRBD1 (5 bases). There are 12 residues in the CDR3. Per germline, CDR1 SEHNR and CDR2 FQNEAQ (reference sequence). The V and J ends lost 1 base and 6 bases respectively, with 6 bases between them. CDR3 DNA: TGTGCCAGCAGCTTAGGGGGCGCTGAAGCTTTCTTT. Its translation: CASSLGGAEAFF.

The V and J genes are TRBV9 and TRBJ2-3; the match to TRBD2 covers 12 bases. V shed 4 bases, J shed 8 bases, and the junction held 14 bases outside the gene matches. CDR1 is SGDLS, CDR2 YYNGEE, per germline. The CDR3 has 17 residues. Here the CDR3 DNA reads TGTGCCAGCAGCCCTCAAGGGGAGCTAGCGGGGGGGGGTACGCAGTATTTT. Translation: CASSPQGELAGGGTQYF.

The rearrangement links TRBV2 to TRBJ2-7; 12 bases are a match to TRBD1. The CDR3 has 14 amino acids. Germline CDR1 and CDR2: SNHLY and FYNNEI. J lost 5 bases, V lost 3 bases, and 2 bases had no gene match. In DNA form, the CDR3 reads TGTGCCAGCAGTGAGGGACAGGGGGCGCACGAGCAGTACTTC. Translated, it gives CASSEGQGAHEQYF.

The chain combines TRBV9 with TRBJ1-3, with 10 bases fitting TRBD1. The CDR3 loop spans 15 amino acids. J gave up 2 bases and V 4 bases, and 3 bases lay outside the gene matches. CDR1 SGDLS and CDR2 YYNGEE come from the germline V gene. CDR3 in amino acids: CASSLDRGAGNTIYF. As DNA, the CDR3 is TGTGCCAGCAGCCTGGACAGGGGGGCTGGAAACACCATATATTTT.

The chain uses TRBV6-4 and TRBJ2-3; TRBD1 matches at 10 bases. The CDR3 is 15 amino acids. Trimming took 3 bases from V and 6 from J; bases not matched to a gene: 6. Germline V gene sequence: CDR1 MRHNA, CDR2 SNTAGT. CDR3 protein: CASSEGTGAGDTQYF. The CDR3 DNA reads as TGTGCCAGCAGTGAAGGGACAGGGGCCGGGGATACGCAGTATTTT.

The CDR3 spells CASSQEGEGFNEQFF. DNA of the CDR3: TGTGCCAGCTCACAGGAAGGGGAAGGCTTCAATGAGCAGTTCTTC. The chain joins TRBV18 to TRBJ2-1; D possibly corresponds to TRBD1 (5 bases). In germline, CDR1 is KGHSH, CDR2 LQKENI. CDR3 length: 15 residues. With 4 bases removed from V and 6 bases from J, the gap between germline ends came to 16 bases.

The chain recombines TRBV7-9 with TRBJ1-2; TRBD1 matches at 10 bases. Per germline, CDR1 SEHNR and CDR2 FQNEAQ (reference sequence). The CDR3 contains 17 residues. V gave up 7 bases and J gave up 8 bases; unmatched junction bases: 19. The CDR3 region is CASTKKLGGQGTGGYTF. CDR3 nucleotides: TGTGCCAGCACCAAAAAGTTGGGGGGACAGGGGACGGGGGGCTACACCTTC.

The J gene is TRBJ2-1, the V gene TRBV4-1; D gene ambiguous. V lost 3 bases and J 6 bases, leaving 21 bases between the germline ends. Germline assignment: CDR1 MGHRA and CDR2 YSYEKL. The CDR3 extends over 17 amino acids. The DNA for the CDR3 is TGCGCCAGCAGCCATAAAAACCAGAGGCTAGTAGTCAATGAGCAGTTCTTC. Residues: CASSHKNQRLVVNEQFF.

With regard to this clone: At one boundary the junction diverges from the germline segment, which might be a read error. V is TRBV7-7 and J is TRBJ2-1; TRBD2 agrees at 10 bases. Germline V gene sequence: CDR1 SSHAT, CDR2 FNYEAQ (reference sequence). The CDR3 has 15 residues. The CDR3 DNA reads TGTGCTAGCAGCTTAGCCCCTAGCGGGGGTAATGAGCAGTTCTTC. Its translation is CASSLAPSGGNEQFF.

V is TRBV7-3 and J is TRBJ2-3, with 9 bases that match TRBD1. This CDR3 is 15 amino acids long. Germline V CDR1 and CDR2: SGHTA, FQGTGA. The V and J ends lost 4 bases and 2 bases, in that order; junction bases with no gene match: 4. CDR3 DNA sequence: TGTGCCAGCAGCTCACAGGGGGCGATCACAGATACGCAGTATTTT. Translation gives CASSSQGAITDTQYF.

The rearrangement links TRBV19 to TRBJ2-3, with a weak D call TRBD1 (6 bases). CDR1 LNHDA and CDR2 SQIVND come from the germline V gene (reference sequence). This CDR3 has 17 amino acids. V lost 3 bases, J lost 2 bases, and 18 bases lay in between. The CDR3 loop reads CASSIDPDRPATDTQYF. DNA of the CDR3: TGTGCCAGTAGTATTGATCCCGACAGGCCCGCCACAGATACGCAGTATTTT.

The chain has TRBV5-6 and TRBJ2-1; D is unclear. V lost 0 bases and J lost 6, with 4 bases in between. This CDR3 spans 12 amino acids. Per the germline V gene, CDR1 is SGHDT and CDR2 is YYEEEE. Written as DNA, the CDR3 is TGTGCCAGCAGCTTGGGGGCCAATGAGCAGTTCTTC. Protein product: CASSLGANEQFF. The entire variable domain, with the rest obtained from reference TRBV5-6 and TRBJ2-1, is as follows: DAGVTQSPTHLIKTRGQQVTLRCSPKSGHDTVSWYQQALGQGPQFIFQYYEEEERQRGNFPDRFSGHQFPNYSSELNVNALLLGDSALYLCASSLGANEQFFGPGTRLTVL.

V and J are TRBV7-2 and TRBJ2-1; the match to TRBD1 covers 8 bases. V trimming: 0 bases; J trimming: 4 bases; junction bases outside the gene matches: 11. This CDR3 contains 18 residues. Germline CDR1 reads SGHTA; CDR2 reads FQGNSA. This CDR3 is CASSLAPPDRVSYNEQFF. CDR3 DNA: TGTGCCAGCAGCTTAGCGCCCCCGGACAGGGTTTCGTACAATGAGCAGTTCTTC. Looking up the rest from reference TRBV7-2 and TRBJ2-1 gives the full variable domain: GAGVSQSPSNKVTEKGKDVELRCDPISGHTALYWYRQSLGQGLEFLIYFQGNSAPDKSGLPSDRFSAERTGGSVSTLTIQRTQQEDSAVYLCASSLAPPDRVSYNEQFFGPGTRLTVL.

This clone showed up just once. The V and J genes are TRBV7-6 and TRBJ2-6, with D possibly being TRBD2 (5 bases). CDR1 is SGHVS, CDR2 FNYEAQ, per germline. Trimming left V 4 bases short and J 6 bases short, with 10 bases between. The CDR3 spans 14 residues. The CDR3 region has the DNA TGTGCCAGCAGCTCAGAGGGTTCGGCCAACGTCCTGACTTTC. Its protein product is CASSSEGSANVLTF.

The chain has TRBV7-3 and TRBJ2-1; D is unresolved. V lost 1 base to trimming and J lost 4 bases, with 14 bases between them. Germline CDR1 SGHTA, CDR2 FQGTGA. CDR3 size: 16 residues. The CDR3 DNA sequence: TGTGCCAGCAGCTTAATTCGTCCGACCGGGTACAATGAGCAGTTCTTC. Its protein is CASSLIRPTGYNEQFF.

The chain uses TRBV5-6 and TRBJ1-2, with a possible D match to TRBD1 (6 bases). The ends were cut back, 8 bases at V and 1 base at J, with 27 bases in the middle. The CDR3 consists of 18 residues. Germline V lookup: CDR1 SGHDT, CDR2 YYEEEE. The CDR3: CARIAIGDTGYRNYGYTF. CDR3 coding DNA: TGTGCCAGAATCGCAATAGGGGACACAGGGTACCGTAACTATGGCTACACCTTC. Looking up the rest from reference TRBV5-6 and TRBJ1-2 gives the full variable domain: DAGVTQSPTHLIKTRGQQVTLRCSPKSGHDTVSWYQQALGQGPQFIFQYYEEEERQRGNFPDRFSGHQFPNYSSELNVNALLLGDSALYLCARIAIGDTGYRNYGYTFGSGTRLTVV.

The rearrangement uses TRBV29-1 and TRBJ2-3; TRBD1 aligns across 7 bases. With V trimmed by 6 bases and J by 2 bases, 5 bases remained unmatched. This CDR3 comprises 13 residues. Per the germline V gene, CDR1 is SQVTM and CDR2 is ANQGSEA. CDR3 sequence: CSVPGQTTDTQYF. The CDR3 DNA follows: TGCAGCGTCCCGGGACAGACCACAGATACGCAGTATTTT.

V and J are TRBV18 and TRBJ2-1; D uncertain. This CDR3 region has 14 residues. V was trimmed by 2 bases and J by 0 bases, leaving 5 bases between them. Germline CDR1 and CDR2: KGHSH and LQKENI. CDR3 DNA sequence: TGTGCCAGCTCACCAACAAGCTCCTACAATGAGCAGTTCTTC. Translation: CASSPTSSYNEQFF.

The chain uses TRBV7-9 and TRBJ2-3, with TRBD2 matching 8 bases. The CDR3 has 16 amino acids. The J segment lost 5 bases and the V segment lost 0 bases, leaving 7 bases of the junction unmatched. Germline values: CDR1 SEHNR, CDR2 FQNEAQ (reference sequence). CDR3 coding DNA: TGTGCCAGCAGCTTAGCGGGCGGGGGGCCTATAGATACGCAGTATTTT. Translated: CASSLAGGGPIDTQYF.

The gene calls are TRBV11-2 and TRBJ2-7; TRBD1 agrees at 8 bases. V was clipped by 5 bases and J by 3 bases; unmatched bases: 3. The CDR3 totals 13 residues. CDR1 and CDR2 (germline): SGHAT, FQNNGV. DNA of the CDR3: TGTGCCAGCAGCCTAGGGACAGGCTACGAGCAGTACTTC. It translates to CASSLGTGYEQYF.

The rearrangement joins TRBV9 to TRBJ1-5, with unresolved D. CDR3 length equals 13 residues. V was pared by 4 bases and J by 2 bases, with 7 bases between. CDR1 and CDR2 from the germline V gene are SGDLS and YYNGEE. The CDR3 sequence is CASSLTGNQPQHF. The CDR3 region has the DNA TGTGCCAGCAGCCTAACAGGCAATCAGCCCCAGCATTTT.

This chain connects TRBV13 to TRBJ1-2, with D possibly matching TRBD1 (6 bases). From germline, CDR1 is PRHDT and CDR2 FYEKMQ (reference sequence). V was cut by 1 base and J by 6 bases, with 6 bases left in between. The CDR3 runs to 12 residues. CDR3 region: CASSLDRDGYTF. Written as DNA, the CDR3 is TGTGCCAGCAGCTTAGACAGGGATGGCTACACCTTC.

V usage is TRBV2 and J usage is TRBJ2-7; TRBD1 matches 9 bases. Germline V gene lookup returns CDR1 SNHLY and CDR2 FYNNEI. After removal of 7 bases from V and 5 bases from J, the junction contained 3 bases not matched to a gene. The CDR3 consists of 12 residues. CDR3 sequence reads: CASTGQGNEQYF. As DNA, the CDR3 is TGTGCCAGCACCGGACAGGGGAACGAGCAGTACTTC.